The clone carrying this TCR beta chain came up a few times. Amplified regions were TCR beta CDR3 sequences from RNA transcripts. The HTBI primer set drove a first-round RT-PCR of the TCR CDR3. One entry per CDR3 protein results from TCRdb running MiXCR on the multiplex PCR reads. Here the sample spans about 600,000 distinct CDR3 sequences, approximately 15% being singletons. PBMCs were obtained from 7.5 to 10 ml fresh peripheral blood. This CDR3 spans 15 amino acids. Looked up from germline, CDR1 is DFQATT and CDR2 is SNEGSKA (reference sequence). With 6 bases removed from V and 5 bases from J, the gap between germline ends came to 17 bases. This specimen belongs to a study of T cells in Graves' hyperthyroidism and ophthalmopathy.

The sequence came from a woman between 35 and 50 years old with Graves' ophthalmopathy. Sequencing was carried out using blood. The chain carries TRBV20-1 and TRBJ1-6; D remains ambiguous. Here the CDR3 DNA reads TGCAGTGCGGACCGCCTCAACGTAGATAATTCACCCCTCCACTTT. Protein: CSADRLNVDNSPLHF.